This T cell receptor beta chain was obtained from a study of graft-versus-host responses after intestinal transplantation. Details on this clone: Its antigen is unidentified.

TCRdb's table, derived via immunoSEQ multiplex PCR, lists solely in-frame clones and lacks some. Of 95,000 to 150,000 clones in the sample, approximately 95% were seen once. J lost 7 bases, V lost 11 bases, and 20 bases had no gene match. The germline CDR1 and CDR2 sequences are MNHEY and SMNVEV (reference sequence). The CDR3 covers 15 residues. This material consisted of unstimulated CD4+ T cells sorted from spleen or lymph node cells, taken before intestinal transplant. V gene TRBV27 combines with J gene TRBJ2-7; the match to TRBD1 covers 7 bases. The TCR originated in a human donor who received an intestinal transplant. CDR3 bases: TGTGCCGGAGAGATAGGGGGACAGTGGCGTCGGGAGCAGTACTTC. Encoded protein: CAGEIGGQWRREQYF.